A selection of T cell receptor beta chains follows, all from one sample in a study of sequential checkpoint blockade in melanoma. Sequencing was performed with immunoSEQ multiplex PCR; in TCRdb, only in-frame clones are kept and a portion is missing. This table holds more than 35,000 clones, approximately 91% found once. The input for sequencing was CD8+ T cells sorted from blood (inferred from file names), taken from a patient given nivolumab and ipilimumab in sequence. Receptors were obtained from a human donor with melanoma. Both conserved end residues are part of each CDR3. A D gene is named only where the DNA matches it firmly. Clone size, where shown, is once, few, many, or a class for clones that have expanded.

V: TRBV27; D: TRBD2; J: TRBJ2-5; size: once; length: 16; DNA: TGTGCCAGCAGTATCCTAGCGGGAGGGCCTGGTGAGACCCAGTACTTC; CDR3: CASSILAGGPGETQYF
V: TRBV9; D: TRBD1; J: TRBJ1-2; size: .; length: 14; DNA: TGTGCCAGCAGCGTAAGGACAGGTTATGATGGCTACACCTTC; CDR3: CASSVRTGYDGYTF
V: TRBV5-6; D: TRBD2; J: TRBJ2-1; size: .; length: 16; DNA: TGTGCCAGCAGCGGAGCCGGGACTAGCGGGAACAATGAGCAGTTCTTC; CDR3: CASSGAGTSGNNEQFF
V: TRBV5-4; D: TRBD2; J: TRBJ2-3; size: .; length: 17; DNA: TGTGCCAGCAGCTTCGGACGGGAGGGCTCCAGACAAGATACGCAGTATTTT; CDR3: CASSFGREGSRQDTQYF
V: TRBV30; D: TRBD2; J: TRBJ2-7; size: .; length: 13; DNA: TGTGCCTGGAGTCCTAGCGGGAGACACGAGCAGTACTTC; CDR3: CAWSPSGRHEQYF
V: TRBV9; D: .; J: TRBJ2-7; size: once; length: 15; DNA: TGTGCCAGCAGCTTCAGCCCAGCGGGCGACTACGAGCAGTACTTC; CDR3: CASSFSPAGDYEQYF
V: TRBV28; D: .; J: TRBJ1-1; size: .; length: 11; DNA: TGTGCCAGCAGCGAGGGCGAGGAAGCTTTCTTT; CDR3: CASSEGEEAFF
V: TRBV7-9; D: .; J: TRBJ1-4; size: .; length: 15; DNA: TGTGCCAGCAGACAGACCCCCCGGGATGATGAAAAACTGTTTTTT; CDR3: CASRQTPRDDEKLFF
V: TRBV11-3; D: .; J: TRBJ2-1; size: .; length: 18; DNA: TGTGCCAGCAGCAGCAGGGACAGAGGGACTGGAGCCTACAATGAGCAGTTCTTC; CDR3: CASSSRDRGTGAYNEQFF
V: TRBV19; D: .; J: TRBJ1-1; size: few; length: 15; DNA: TGTGCCAGTAGTCCCCCCAGGGTAGAAGGATCTGAAGCTTTCTTT; CDR3: CASSPPRVEGSEAFF
V: TRBV11-2; D: .; J: TRBJ2-5; size: .; length: 17; DNA: TGTGCCAGCAGCCCACTCTCCCCCGAGGGATTGGGAGAGACCCAGTACTTC; CDR3: CASSPLSPEGLGETQYF
V: TRBV28; D: TRBD1; J: TRBJ2-7; size: .; length: 12; DNA: TGTGCCAGCAGTTGGGACAGGAGCGAGCAGTACTTC; CDR3: CASSWDRSEQYF
V: TRBV7-9; D: .; J: TRBJ1-2; size: .; length: 17; DNA: TGTGCCAGCAGCGGTAGGGGAGAGGGTCGGGAGAACTATGGCTACACCTTC; CDR3: CASSGRGEGRENYGYTF
V: TRBV5-5; D: .; J: TRBJ1-1; size: .; length: 13; DNA: TGTGCCAGCAGCTTACAAGTGCACACTGAAGCTTTCTTT; CDR3: CASSLQVHTEAFF
V: TRBV29-1; D: .; J: TRBJ2-5; size: .; length: 12; DNA: TGCAGCGCCTGGACAGACCAAGAGACCCAGTACTTC; CDR3: CSAWTDQETQYF
V: TRBV4-1; D: .; J: TRBJ2-1; size: .; length: 14; DNA: TGCGCCAGCAGCCAAGGGCGGATGACCAATGAGCAGTTCTTC; CDR3: CASSQGRMTNEQFF
V: TRBV5-4; D: TRBD1; J: TRBJ2-5; size: .; length: 17; DNA: TGTGCCAGCAGCTTGGAAACAGGGGCTATGTACCAAGAGACCCAGTACTTC; CDR3: CASSLETGAMYQETQYF
V: TRBV7-3; D: .; J: TRBJ2-1; size: .; length: 16; DNA: TGTGCCAGCAGCCCTTACAGCAAAACACCCTACAATGAGCAGTTCTTC; CDR3: CASSPYSKTPYNEQFF
V: TRBV5-1; D: .; J: TRBJ2-1; size: .; length: 12; DNA: TGCGCCAGCAGCTTGGTTGGGACAGAGCAGTTCTTC; CDR3: CASSLVGTEQFF
V: TRBV4-2; D: TRBD2; J: TRBJ2-2; size: .; length: 18; DNA: TGTGCCAGCAGCCAACCTAGGGGAAGCGGGGGGTACACCGGGGAGCTGTTTTTT; CDR3: CASSQPRGSGGYTGELFF
V: TRBV7-9; D: .; J: TRBJ1-5; size: once; length: 15; DNA: TGTGCCAGCAGCGCTTACACCTACAGCAATCAGCCCCAGCACTTT; CDR3: CASSAYTYSNQPQHF
V: TRBV7-8; D: TRBD1; J: TRBJ2-5; size: .; length: 16; DNA: TGTGCCAGCAGCTTAGCGGTGACAGGGAGAGGGGAGACCCAGTACTTC; CDR3: CASSLAVTGRGETQYF
V: TRBV5-8; D: .; J: TRBJ1-5; size: .; length: 13; DNA: TGTGCCAGCAGCTTTTTAGGAGGTCAGCCCCAGCATTTT; CDR3: CASSFLGGQPQHF
V: TRBV7-6; D: TRBD2; J: TRBJ2-3; size: .; length: 14; DNA: TGTGCCAGCAGCTTCAGCGGGAGGAAGAGTACGCAGTATTTT; CDR3: CASSFSGRKSTQYF
V: TRBV6-4; D: .; J: TRBJ2-3; size: .; length: 14; DNA: TGTGCCAGCAGTGACGAAGCGGACACAGATACGCAGTATTTT; CDR3: CASSDEADTDTQYF
V: TRBV7-6; D: .; J: TRBJ1-2; size: .; length: 15; DNA: TGTGCCAGCAGCTTAGCGGCGGAGACCACCTATGGCTACACCTTC; CDR3: CASSLAAETTYGYTF
V: TRBV4-1; D: TRBD2; J: TRBJ2-1; size: .; length: 21; DNA: TGCGCCAGCAGCCAAAGTGGGGGGGGACTAGCGGGAGAGAGCTCCTACAATGAGCAGTTCTTC; CDR3: CASSQSGGGLAGESSYNEQFF
V: TRBV29-1; D: .; J: TRBJ2-2; size: once; length: 15; DNA: TGCAGCGTTGTATTGGCGGGGCGGAACACCGGGGAGCTGTTTTTT; CDR3: CSVVLAGRNTGELFF
V: TRBV7-9; D: TRBD2; J: TRBJ2-3; size: .; length: 16; DNA: TGTGCCAGCAGCGTCGGAGTTAGCGGGAGAGTAGATACGCAGTATTTT; CDR3: CASSVGVSGRVDTQYF
V: TRBV27; D: TRBD1; J: TRBJ1-4; size: .; length: 15; DNA: TGTGCCAGCAGCCCAATCGGGACAGACAGTGAAAAACTGTTTTTT; CDR3: CASSPIGTDSEKLFF
V: TRBV19; D: TRBD1; J: TRBJ1-5; size: .; length: 15; DNA: TGTGCCAGTAGTATTTCGACAGGGGGGAATCAGCCCCAGCATTTT; CDR3: CASSISTGGNQPQHF
V: TRBV7-9; D: .; J: TRBJ2-7; size: .; length: 14; DNA: TGTGCCAGTAGTAAGAGCGGGTCGTCCTACGAGCAGTACTTC; CDR3: CASSKSGSSYEQYF
V: TRBV25-1; D: .; J: TRBJ2-1; size: .; length: 10; DNA: TGTGCCAGCGAAGAGGGTGAGCAGTTCTTC; CDR3: CASEEGEQFF
V: TRBV27; D: .; J: TRBJ1-5; size: .; length: 13; DNA: TGTGCCAGCAGTTTAGTATTCGATCAGCCCCAGCATTTT; CDR3: CASSLVFDQPQHF
V: TRBV28; D: TRBD2; J: TRBJ2-7; size: .; length: 14; DNA: TGTGCCAGCAGTCTAGCGGGCTTGCCCTACGAGCAGTACTTC; CDR3: CASSLAGLPYEQYF
V: TRBV5-1; D: .; J: TRBJ1-1; size: .; length: 12; DNA: TGCGCCAGCAGCTGGGGGGGGACTGAAGCTTTCTTT; CDR3: CASSWGGTEAFF
V: TRBV9; D: .; J: TRBJ2-1; size: .; length: 14; DNA: TGTGCCAGCAGCGCCAAGGGACAATACAATGAGCAGTTCTTC; CDR3: CASSAKGQYNEQFF
V: TRBV28; D: TRBD1; J: TRBJ1-2; size: .; length: 17; DNA: TGTGCCAGCAGTTTATTCCGGGCAGGGGGCTTCGACTATGGCTACACCTTC; CDR3: CASSLFRAGGFDYGYTF
V: TRBV27; D: TRBD1; J: TRBJ1-1; size: .; length: 17; DNA: TGTGCCAGCAGTTCCTTAACAGGGGGCATTGGGAACACTGAAGCTTTCTTT; CDR3: CASSSLTGGIGNTEAFF
V: TRBV2; D: TRBD2; J: TRBJ2-1; size: .; length: 13; DNA: TGTGCCACCCGGGGCGGGAGGGCCGTTGAGCAGTTCTTC; CDR3: CATRGGRAVEQFF
V: TRBV27; D: .; J: TRBJ2-1; size: .; length: 14; DNA: TGTGCCAGCAGTTTACGGAGCTACCTCAGTGAGCAGTTCTTC; CDR3: CASSLRSYLSEQFF
V: TRBV27; D: TRBD2; J: TRBJ2-3; size: .; length: 16; DNA: TGTGCCAGCAGTTTCGGACTAGTAATAAGCACAGATACGCAGTATTTT; CDR3: CASSFGLVISTDTQYF
V: TRBV7-9; D: .; J: TRBJ2-2; size: .; length: 16; DNA: TGTGCCAGCAGCCCCCCTCTATATACTAACACCGGGGAGCTGTTTTTT; CDR3: CASSPPLYTNTGELFF
V: TRBV11-3; D: TRBD2; J: TRBJ2-1; size: .; length: 16; DNA: TGTGCCAGCAGCCCCTCCCGGGGGGGCTCCTACAATGAGCAGTTCTTC; CDR3: CASSPSRGGSYNEQFF
V: TRBV14; D: .; J: TRBJ2-2; size: .; length: 17; DNA: TGTGCCAGCAGCCACCCGGGGGGCAGCATAAACACCGGGGAGCTGTTTTTT; CDR3: CASSHPGGSINTGELFF
V: TRBV7-6; D: .; J: TRBJ2-5; size: .; length: 12; DNA: TGTGCCAGCAGCCTCTACCGGGAGACCCAGTACTTC; CDR3: CASSLYRETQYF
V: TRBV15; D: .; J: TRBJ2-7; size: .; length: 14; DNA: TGTGCCACCAGCAGAGGCCACAGCTCCTACGAGCAGTACTTC; CDR3: CATSRGHSSYEQYF
V: TRBV14; D: .; J: TRBJ1-1; size: .; length: 13; DNA: TGTGCCAGCAGCCAGAGCGTCACGGCTGAAGCTTTCTTT; CDR3: CASSQSVTAEAFF
V: TRBV28; D: .; J: TRBJ2-1; size: .; length: 13; DNA: TGTGCCAGCAGTTGGGCTTCCTACAATGAGCAGTTCTTC; CDR3: CASSWASYNEQFF